This TCR beta chain comes out of a study of T cells in Graves' hyperthyroidism and ophthalmopathy. V was trimmed by 0 bases and J by 0 bases, leaving 8 bases between them. Germline V lookup: CDR1 KGHSH, CDR2 LQKENI. The CDR3 is made up of 15 amino acids. TCR beta CDR3 sequences were amplified from RNA transcripts. The HTBI primer set served for first-round RT-PCR of the TCR CDR3. TCRdb re-analysed the multiplex PCR reads in MiXCR, keeping a single row per CDR3 protein. The top ten clones hold about 31% of a sample with 400,000 to 600,000 distinct CDR3 sequences, roughly 15% of them seen once. This clonotype was recorded many times.

The sequence was obtained from a woman in her twenties or thirties with Graves' ophthalmopathy. The J gene is TRBJ1-1, the V gene TRBV18; D is uncertain. The sample consisted of blood. CDR3 in amino acids: CASSPPVAMNTEAFF. CDR3 nucleotide sequence: TGTGCCAGCTCACCACCGGTCGCAATGAACACTGAAGCTTTCTTT.